The 28 T cell receptor beta chains below were found in one sample sequenced in a study of T-cell reconstitution after alpha-beta-depleted transplantation in children. This sample's TCRbeta library carried unique molecular identifier barcodes. TCRdb reprocessed the PCR reads with MiXCR, giving one entry per CDR3 protein. The sample holds about 160,000 distinct CDR3 sequences; 11% are singletons and the top ten take roughly an eighth. This specimen was PBMCs, taken before TCRalphabeta/CD19-depleted stem cell transplant. These receptors were taken from a boy aged 2-15 years with acute myeloid leukemia, due to receive a stem cell transplant.

This clonotype was counted ten times or more. This sequence joins TRBV15 and TRBJ1-3; D ambiguous. The V gene lost 0 bases and the J gene lost 0 bases, with 18 bases spanning the gap. CDR1 is LNHNV, CDR2 YYDKDF, per germline (reference sequence). The CDR3 totals 19 residues. The CDR3 protein is CATSRDIPSVGDSGNTIYF. CDR3 DNA: TGTGCCACCAGCAGAGATATTCCGTCAGTCGGTGACTCTGGAAACACCATATATTTT.

There are many counts of this clonotype. The CDR3 coding sequence is TGTGCCAGCAGCCCAACCCCGGACAGTCAAGAGACCCAGTACTTC. This translates into CASSPTPDSQETQYF. This sequence joins TRBV11-1 and TRBJ2-5; tentatively, D is TRBD1 (6 bases). CDR1 is SGHAT and CDR2 is FQDESV in the germline V gene (reference sequence). With 5 bases removed from V and 2 bases from J, the gap between germline ends came to 15 bases. CDR3 length: 15 amino acids.

This clonotype was counted at least ten times. This chain joins TRBV20-1 and TRBJ2-3; 12 bases align to TRBD2. The CDR3 consists of 19 residues. V was pared by 8 bases and J by 2 bases, with 20 bases of the junction left unmatched. CDR1 DFQATT and CDR2 SNEGSKA come from the germline V gene (reference sequence). DNA for the CDR3: TGCAGTCCGCGACCTGGGGGTTTCGCTAGCGGGAGGGCCACAGATACGCAGTATTTT. Translation: CSPRPGGFASGRATDTQYF.

CDR3: CASSQEAGTFYEQYF. CDR3 DNA: TGTGCCAGCAGCCAAGAGGCAGGGACCTTTTACGAGCAGTACTTC. The chain combines TRBV3-1 with TRBJ2-7; D may match TRBD1 or TRBD2 (5 bases each). The CDR3 length is 15 residues. Trimming removed 0 bases from V and 4 bases from J, with 13 bases in between. The V gene's germline CDR1 is LGHDT and CDR2 YNNKEL (reference sequence).

In this sample, this clonotype turned up many times. The genes are TRBV12-3 or TRBV12-4 and TRBJ2-1; a possible D gene is TRBD1 (6 bases). The CDR3 covers 15 residues. The germline V and J ends were trimmed by 11 bases and 0 bases, with 17 bases remaining between them. The CDR3 nucleotides read TGTGCCTGTCGTGGGGGCCTGAGCTCCTACAATGAGCAGTTCTTC. This encodes CACRGGLSSYNEQFF.

This clonotype was recorded a few times. V and J are TRBV19 and TRBJ2-1, with 8 bases matching TRBD2. V was clipped by 3 bases and J by 9 bases; unmatched bases: 4. The CDR3 length is 13 residues. Per germline, CDR1 LNHDA and CDR2 SQIVND (reference sequence). The CDR3 loop is CASSIGAGAEQFF. CDR3 sequence (DNA): TGTGCCAGTAGTATTGGAGCGGGAGCTGAGCAGTTCTTC.

In this sample, this clonotype turned up many times. The chain is built from TRBV20-1 and TRBJ2-5; 8 bases map to TRBD2. The CDR3 has 14 residues. The J segment lost 2 bases and the V segment lost 5 bases, leaving 7 bases of the junction unmatched. The germline gives CDR1 DFQATT, CDR2 SNEGSKA (reference sequence). The CDR3 DNA reads as TGCAGTGCTGTCGGCGCGGGAGGACAAGAGACCCAGTACTTC. It translates to CSAVGAGGQETQYF.

This clonotype was seen only a few times. The chain couples TRBV20-1 to TRBJ2-4, with D possibly TRBD2 on 7 matching bases. V was shortened by 1 base and J by 3 bases, with 28 bases between the two germline ends. The CDR3 covers 20 residues. The germline V gene encodes CDR1 DFQATT and CDR2 SNEGSKA (reference sequence). The DNA of the CDR3 is TGCAGTGCTAGAGTTGGTACGGGCGGGGGCCCTAGTGAGGTCAAAAACATTCAGTACTTC. Translation: CSARVGTGGGPSEVKNIQYF.

There are a few counts of this clonotype. The chain is built from TRBV3-1 and TRBJ2-1; 13 bases are shared with TRBD2. V lost 3 bases and J lost 8; bases outside the gene matches: 10. Germline V lookup: CDR1 LGHDT, CDR2 YNNKEL (reference sequence). This CDR3 has 17 residues. CDR3 residues: CASSHPTSGGAGYEQFF. CDR3 DNA sequence: TGTGCCAGCAGCCATCCTACTAGCGGGGGGGCTGGTTATGAGCAGTTCTTC.

In its sample, this clonotype was seen many times. Relative to the germline gene, one junction end is altered; a read error may explain this. The chain combines TRBV7-7 with TRBJ2-3; D unclear. Looked up from germline, CDR1 is SSHAT and CDR2 is FNYEAQ (reference sequence). This CDR3 region has 14 residues. The CDR3 DNA follows: TGTGCTAGCAGCTTATCCCTAGACACAGATACGCAGTATTTT. This translates into CASSLSLDTDTQYF.

This clonotype was observed at least ten times. J is TRBJ1-1 and V is TRBV5-6, with 7 nucleotides matching TRBD1. The CDR3 covers 15 residues. CDR1 is SGHDT and CDR2 is YYEEEE in the germline V gene. J gave up 2 bases and V 4 bases, and 8 bases lay outside the gene matches. CDR3 DNA sequence: TGTGCCAGCAGCCCAATTCAGGGGGTTAACACTGAAGCTTTCTTT. This translates into CASSPIQGVNTEAFF.

This clonotype appeared many times. The chain joins TRBV5-1 to TRBJ1-1; D is ambiguous. Between the trimmed V and J ends, which lost 2 bases and 1 base, there was a span of 9 bases. CDR1 and CDR2 from the germline V gene are SGHRS and YFSETQ. The CDR3 covers 14 residues. In DNA form, the CDR3 reads TGCGCCAGCAGCTTTAGGGAACCGAACACTGAAGCTTTCTTT. Translated: CASSFREPNTEAFF.

Points on this clonotype: Compared with germline, one end of the junction differs, possibly owing to a read error. The genes are TRBV5-1 and TRBJ1-5, with D tentatively TRBD1 (5 bases). Germline-derived CDR1 and CDR2 are SGHRS and YFSETQ. The CDR3 loop spans 14 amino acids. The CDR3 region has the DNA TGCGCCAGCAGCCCGGACACGGGCAACCAGCCCCAGCATTTT. This sequence encodes CASSPDTGNQPQHF. The full variable domain, its missing parts supplied by reference TRBV5-1 and TRBJ1-5, is KAGVTQTPRYLIKTRGQQVTLSCSPISGHRSVSWYQQTPGQGLQFLFEYFSETQRNKGNFPGRFSGRQFSNSRSEMNVSTLELGDSALYLCASSPDTGNQPQHFGDGTRLSIL.

This clonotype was detected ten times or more. The chain has TRBV7-9 and TRBJ2-1; 7 bases are shared with TRBD2. The CDR3 loop spans 15 amino acids. The junction had 8 bases not matched to a gene; V was cut back by 1 base and J by 8 bases. The germline gives CDR1 SEHNR, CDR2 FQNEAQ (reference sequence). The CDR3 protein is CASSLVWEGPYEQFF. The CDR3 DNA is TGTGCCAGCAGCTTAGTGTGGGAGGGCCCCTATGAGCAGTTCTTC.

The table lists this clonotype with many counts. The J gene is TRBJ2-6, the V gene TRBV13; 8 bases align to TRBD1. In germline, CDR1 is PRHDT, CDR2 FYEKMQ (reference sequence). V lost 1 base and J lost 2; bases outside the gene matches: 1. The CDR3 extends over 16 amino acids. The CDR3 sequence: CASSLEDRAGANVLTF. As DNA, the CDR3 is TGTGCCAGCAGCTTAGAGGACAGGGCTGGGGCCAACGTCCTGACTTTC.

This clonotype was detected many times. The chain couples TRBV5-4 to TRBJ2-1; 10 positions match TRBD2. The CDR3 contains 17 residues. Looked up from germline, CDR1 is SGHNT and CDR2 is YYREEE (reference sequence). The V gene end was trimmed by 0 bases and the J gene end by 7 bases; junction bases not matched to a gene: 10. This CDR3 reads CASSLDISASGRNEQFF. CDR3 sequence (DNA): TGTGCCAGCAGCTTGGATATCTCTGCTAGCGGGAGAAATGAGCAGTTCTTC.

As to this clonotype: A read error may explain this, as a much larger clone is one base away. The chain is built from TRBV20-1 and TRBJ2-3; 7 nucleotides match TRBD2. Trimming took 5 bases from V and 2 from J; bases not matched to a gene: 10. This CDR3 is 15 amino acids long. Germline CDR1 and CDR2: DFQATT and SNEGSKA (reference sequence). The CDR3 region is CSADGRELYTDTQYF. The CDR3 bases are TGCAGTGCTGACGGGCGGGAGCTCTACACAGATACGCAGTATTTT.

The genes are TRBV6-2 or TRBV6-3 and TRBJ2-3; D is undetermined. V lost 1 base and J 3 bases, leaving 11 bases between the germline ends. The CDR3 runs 15 residues. Germline assignment: CDR1 MNHEY and CDR2 SVGEGT. The CDR3 sequence is CASSYFYPGTDTQYF. The DNA for the CDR3 is TGTGCCAGCAGTTACTTCTACCCTGGGACAGATACGCAGTATTTT.

The sample holds many counts of this clonotype. The chain recombines TRBV10-3 with TRBJ2-1; TRBD2 matches 9 bases. J was trimmed by 9 bases and V by 9 bases; bases with no gene match: 3. Germline values: CDR1 ENHRY, CDR2 SYGVKD. The CDR3 runs to 11 residues. CDR3 protein: CAISGGVEQFF. The CDR3 DNA sequence: TGTGCCATTAGCGGGGGCGTTGAGCAGTTCTTC.

This clonotype appeared many times. The rearrangement uses TRBV20-1 and TRBJ1-1; tentatively, D is TRBD1 (6 bases). Germline-derived CDR1 and CDR2 are DFQATT and SNEGSKA (reference sequence). V gave up 0 bases and J gave up 3 bases, with 14 bases separating them. The CDR3 contains 15 residues. The CDR3 coding sequence is TGCAGTGCTAGAGATATATGGTACAGGGACACTGAAGCTTTCTTT. Protein product: CSARDIWYRDTEAFF.

This clonotype was seen at least ten times. This rearrangement joins TRBV27 to TRBJ1-3; tentative D call: TRBD1 (5 bases). Germline values: CDR1 MNHEY, CDR2 SMNVEV (reference sequence). There are 15 residues in the CDR3. Trimming removed 4 bases at V and 4 bases at J, with 14 bases between. The CDR3 coding sequence is TGTGCCAGCAGTTCTTCAGGGTATTCCGGAAACACCATATATTTT. It codes for CASSSSGYSGNTIYF.

Ten or more counts support this clonotype. The chain couples TRBV15 to TRBJ2-2; 11 bases align to TRBD2. The length of the CDR3 is 16 residues. Trimming removed 6 bases from V and 4 bases from J; junction bases left unmatched: 7. Germline V lookup: CDR1 LNHNV, CDR2 YYDKDF (reference sequence). Here the CDR3 reads CATRPTSGAGTGELFF. For the CDR3, the DNA is TGTGCCACCAGACCGACTAGCGGGGCTGGCACCGGGGAGCTGTTTTTT.

This clonotype has just one count. A much larger clone differs by one base, so this may be a read error. V and J are TRBV20-1 and TRBJ2-6; possible D gene TRBD1, 5 bases. The CDR3 runs to 12 residues. CDR1 DFQATT and CDR2 SNEGSKA come from the germline V gene (reference sequence). CDR3 bases: TGCAGTGCCTTGGCTGGGGCCAACATCCTGACTTTC. This codes for CSALAGANILTF.

In its sample, this clonotype was seen many times. The gene calls are TRBV7-9 and TRBJ2-5; D may be TRBD1 (7 bases). The CDR3 runs 15 residues. CDR1 SEHNR and CDR2 FQNEAQ come from the germline V gene (reference sequence). Deletions cut 5 bases from V and 4 bases from J, with 17 bases between. The CDR3: CASSVAQGGGETQYF. CDR3 nucleotide sequence: TGTGCCAGCAGCGTCGCGCAGGGGGGTGGAGAGACCCAGTACTTC.

The table lists this clonotype with many counts. The chain employs TRBV28 and TRBJ1-5; D remains ambiguous. Germline CDR1 is MDHEN and CDR2 is SYDVKM. The length of the CDR3 is 16 residues. The V gene lost 5 bases and the J gene lost 4 bases, with 18 bases spanning the gap. CDR3 DNA sequence: TGTGCCAGCAGTGTTGGCACTCGGGATATAAATCAGCCCCAGCATTTT. Residues: CASSVGTRDINQPQHF.

This clonotype was picked up many times. The chain has TRBV5-5 and TRBJ1-1; 8 nucleotides match TRBD1. Germline V lookup: CDR1 SGHKS, CDR2 YYEKEE (reference sequence). With 4 bases clipped from V and 0 bases from J, the junction kept 11 bases outside the gene matches. The CDR3 contains 17 residues. The CDR3 here is CASSPTGAGGLNTEAFF. The CDR3 region has the DNA TGTGCCAGCAGCCCCACGGGGGCAGGGGGCTTGAACACTGAAGCTTTCTTT.

Ten or more counts support this clonotype. The V and J genes are TRBV12-3 or TRBV12-4 and TRBJ2-3; D uncertain. Trimming shortened V by 3 bases and J by 3 bases, and 4 bases separated the two germline ends. This CDR3 is 12 amino acids long. DNA for the CDR3: TGTGCCAGCAGTTTGAGAACAGATACGCAGTATTTT. Encoded protein: CASSLRTDTQYF.

The gene calls are TRBV6-1 and TRBJ2-5; D call uncertain. CDR3 size: 14 residues. The germline V and J ends were trimmed by 6 bases and 2 bases, with 13 bases remaining between them. Germline V CDR1 and CDR2: MNHNS, SASEGT. The CDR3 nucleotides are TGTGCCAGCAGAATAGAGGCGAATCAAGAGACCCAGTACTTC. The encoded protein is CASRIEANQETQYF.